The present entry profiles one T cell receptor beta chain with its context. Everyone who took part was roughly 18 to 89 years old, and they came from about two dozen US areas. Grouping used clinical history reported by participants in a survey and questionnaire. Participants classified as exposed had met a COVID-19 case within 2 weeks before study entry. The assay was immunoSEQ multiplex PCR, and TCRdb's table has in-frame clones only and misses some. This table has about 280,000 clones, more than 85% appearing once. The data were taken from a study of blood T cell repertoires in COVID-19. For the study at large: PBMCs, B-cell-depleted T cells, or T cells provided the cDNA or gDNA that made up the material.

The CDR3 totals 11 residues. Between the trimmed V and J ends, which lost 4 bases and 3 bases, there was a span of 2 bases. CDR1 is SGDLS and CDR2 is YYNGEE in the germline V gene. V and J are TRBV9 and TRBJ2-1; unclear D gene. This TCR was recovered from a man aged 35 to 55 who had been exposed to COVID-19. The sample was PBMCs or T cells enriched from blood (not recorded which). CDR3 sequence: CASSLYNEQFF. The CDR3 DNA sequence: TGTGCCAGCAGCCTCTACAATGAGCAGTTCTTC.